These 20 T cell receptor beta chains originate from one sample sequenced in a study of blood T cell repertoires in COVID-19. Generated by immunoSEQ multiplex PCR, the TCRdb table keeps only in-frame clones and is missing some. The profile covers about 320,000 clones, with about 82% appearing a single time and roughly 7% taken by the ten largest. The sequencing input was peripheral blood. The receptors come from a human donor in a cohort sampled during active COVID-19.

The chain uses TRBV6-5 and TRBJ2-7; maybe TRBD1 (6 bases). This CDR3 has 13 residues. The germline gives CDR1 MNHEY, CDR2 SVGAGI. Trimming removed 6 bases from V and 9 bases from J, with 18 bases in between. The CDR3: CASRTTQGVVQYF. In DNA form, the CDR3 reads TGTGCCAGCAGAACTACACAGGGTGTGGTGCAGTACTTC.

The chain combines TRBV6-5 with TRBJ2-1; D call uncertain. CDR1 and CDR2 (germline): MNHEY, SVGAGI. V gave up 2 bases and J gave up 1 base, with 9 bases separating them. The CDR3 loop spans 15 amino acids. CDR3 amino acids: CASSYDSQSYNEQFF. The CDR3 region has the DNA TGTGCCAGCAGTTACGACTCGCAATCCTACAATGAGCAGTTCTTC.

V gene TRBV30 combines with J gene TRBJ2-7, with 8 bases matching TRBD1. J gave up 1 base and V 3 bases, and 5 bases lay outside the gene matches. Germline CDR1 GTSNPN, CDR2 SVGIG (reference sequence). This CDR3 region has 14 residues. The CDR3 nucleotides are TGTGCCTGGAGCCCGGACAGGGCATCCTACGAGCAGTACTTC. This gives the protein CAWSPDRASYEQYF.

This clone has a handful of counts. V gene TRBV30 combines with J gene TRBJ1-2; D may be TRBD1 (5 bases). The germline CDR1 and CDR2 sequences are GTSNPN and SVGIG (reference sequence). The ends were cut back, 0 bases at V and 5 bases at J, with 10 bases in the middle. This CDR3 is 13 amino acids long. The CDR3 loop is CAWSVSRAYGYTF. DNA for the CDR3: TGTGCCTGGAGTGTCTCCAGGGCTTATGGCTACACCTTC.

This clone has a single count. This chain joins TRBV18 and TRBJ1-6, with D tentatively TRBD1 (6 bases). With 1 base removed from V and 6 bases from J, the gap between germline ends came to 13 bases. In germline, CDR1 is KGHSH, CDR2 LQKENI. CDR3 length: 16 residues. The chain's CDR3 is CASSPQRDRPNSPLHF. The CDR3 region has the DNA TGTGCCAGCTCACCACAGAGAGACAGGCCTAATTCACCCCTCCACTTT.

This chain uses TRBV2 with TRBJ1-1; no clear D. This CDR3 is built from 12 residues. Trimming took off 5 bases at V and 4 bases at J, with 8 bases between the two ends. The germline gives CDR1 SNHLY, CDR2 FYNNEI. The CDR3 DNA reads TGTGCCAGCAGTCGCGATAGCACTGAAGCTTTCTTT. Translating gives CASSRDSTEAFF.

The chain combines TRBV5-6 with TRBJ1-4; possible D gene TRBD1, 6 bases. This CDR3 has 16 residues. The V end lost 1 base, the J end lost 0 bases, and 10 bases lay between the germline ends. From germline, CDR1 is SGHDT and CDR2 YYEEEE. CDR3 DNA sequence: TGTGCCAGCAGCTTGTGGAACAGGGCAACTAATGAAAAACTGTTTTTT. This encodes CASSLWNRATNEKLFF. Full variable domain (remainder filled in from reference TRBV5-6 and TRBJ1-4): DAGVTQSPTHLIKTRGQQVTLRCSPKSGHDTVSWYQQALGQGPQFIFQYYEEEERQRGNFPDRFSGHQFPNYSSELNVNALLLGDSALYLCASSLWNRATNEKLFFGSGTQLSVL.

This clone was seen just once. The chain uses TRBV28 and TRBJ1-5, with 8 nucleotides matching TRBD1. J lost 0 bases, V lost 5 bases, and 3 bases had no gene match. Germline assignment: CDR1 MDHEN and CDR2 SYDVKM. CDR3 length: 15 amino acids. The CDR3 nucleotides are TGTGCCAGCAGTCCAGGGGGCTCTAGCAATCAGCCCCAGCATTTT. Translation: CASSPGGSSNQPQHF.

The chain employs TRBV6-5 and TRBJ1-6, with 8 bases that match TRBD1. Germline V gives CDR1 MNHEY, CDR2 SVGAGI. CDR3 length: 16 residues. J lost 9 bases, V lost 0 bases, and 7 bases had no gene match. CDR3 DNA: TGTGCCAGCAGTTACTCGAATGCAGGGGGCGGTTCACCCCTCCACTTT. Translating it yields CASSYSNAGGGSPLHF.

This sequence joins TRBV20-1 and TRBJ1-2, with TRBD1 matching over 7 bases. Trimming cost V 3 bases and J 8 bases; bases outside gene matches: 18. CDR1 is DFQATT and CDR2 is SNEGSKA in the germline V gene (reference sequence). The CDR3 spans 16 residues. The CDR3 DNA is TGCAGTGCTAGTCCCGTGGCAGGGGGGTCGTCTGAGGGCTACACCTTC. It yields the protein CSASPVAGGSSEGYTF.

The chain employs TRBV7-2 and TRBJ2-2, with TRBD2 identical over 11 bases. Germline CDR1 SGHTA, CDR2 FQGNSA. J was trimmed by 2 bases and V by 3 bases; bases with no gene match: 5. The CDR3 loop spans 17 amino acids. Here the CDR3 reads CASSLGTSGKNTGELFF. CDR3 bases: TGTGCCAGCAGCTTGGGGACTAGCGGCAAAAACACCGGGGAGCTGTTTTTT.

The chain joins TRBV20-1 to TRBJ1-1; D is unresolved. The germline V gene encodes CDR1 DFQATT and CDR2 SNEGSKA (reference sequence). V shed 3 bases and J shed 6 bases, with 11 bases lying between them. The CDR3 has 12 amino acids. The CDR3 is CSASRRNPEAFF. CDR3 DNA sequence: TGCAGTGCTAGTCGCAGAAACCCTGAAGCTTTCTTT.

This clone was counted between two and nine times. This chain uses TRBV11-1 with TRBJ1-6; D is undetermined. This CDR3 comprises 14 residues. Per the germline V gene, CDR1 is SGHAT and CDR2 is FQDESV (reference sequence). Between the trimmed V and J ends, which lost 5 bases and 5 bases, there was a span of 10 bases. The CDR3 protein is CASSRRRDNSPLHF. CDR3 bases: TGTGCCAGCAGCCGAAGACGGGATAATTCACCCCTCCACTTT.

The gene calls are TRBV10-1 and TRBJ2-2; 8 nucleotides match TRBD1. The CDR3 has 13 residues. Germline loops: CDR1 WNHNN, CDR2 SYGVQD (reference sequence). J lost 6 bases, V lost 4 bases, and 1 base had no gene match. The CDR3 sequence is CASSGTGSGELFF. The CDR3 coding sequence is TGCGCCAGCAGTGGGACAGGGTCCGGGGAGCTGTTTTTT.

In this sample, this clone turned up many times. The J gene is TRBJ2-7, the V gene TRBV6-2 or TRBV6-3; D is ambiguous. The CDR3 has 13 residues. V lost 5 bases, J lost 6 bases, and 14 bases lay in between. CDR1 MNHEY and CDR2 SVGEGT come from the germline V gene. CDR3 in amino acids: CASSPRLFLEQYF. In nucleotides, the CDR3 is TGTGCCAGCAGTCCGCGATTATTCCTCGAGCAGTACTTC.

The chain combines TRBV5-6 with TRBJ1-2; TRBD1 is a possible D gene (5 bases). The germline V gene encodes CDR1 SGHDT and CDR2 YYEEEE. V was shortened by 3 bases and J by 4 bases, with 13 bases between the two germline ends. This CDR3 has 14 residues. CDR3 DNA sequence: TGTGCCAGCAGCTGGAGGGACGGATCCTATGGCTACACCTTC. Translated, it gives CASSWRDGSYGYTF.

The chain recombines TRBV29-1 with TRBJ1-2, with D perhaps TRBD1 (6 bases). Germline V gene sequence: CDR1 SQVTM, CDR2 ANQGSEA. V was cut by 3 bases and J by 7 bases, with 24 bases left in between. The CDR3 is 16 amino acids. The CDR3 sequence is CSVEGSGAQVRVGYTF. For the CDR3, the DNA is TGCAGCGTTGAGGGCTCAGGGGCCCAGGTTAGGGTTGGCTACACCTTC.

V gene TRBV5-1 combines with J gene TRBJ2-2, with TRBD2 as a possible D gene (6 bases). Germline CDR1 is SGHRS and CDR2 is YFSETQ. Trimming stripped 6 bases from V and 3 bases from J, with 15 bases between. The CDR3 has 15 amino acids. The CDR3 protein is CASTAGTSDTGELFF. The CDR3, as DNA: TGCGCCAGCACCGCCGGGACTTCGGACACCGGGGAGCTGTTTTTT.

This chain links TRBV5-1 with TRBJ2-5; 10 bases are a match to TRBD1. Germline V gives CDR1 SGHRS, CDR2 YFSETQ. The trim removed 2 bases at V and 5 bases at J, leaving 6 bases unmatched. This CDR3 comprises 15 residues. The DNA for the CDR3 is TGCGCCAGCAGCTTACAGACAGGGGGCGGGGAGACCCAGTACTTC. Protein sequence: CASSLQTGGGETQYF.

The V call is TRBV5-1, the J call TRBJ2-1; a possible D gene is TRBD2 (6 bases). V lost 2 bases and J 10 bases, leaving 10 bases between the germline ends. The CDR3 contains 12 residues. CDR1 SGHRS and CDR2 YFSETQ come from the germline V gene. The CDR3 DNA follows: TGCGCCAGCAGCTTTGGAGGGAGGGAGCAGTTCTTC. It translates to CASSFGGREQFF. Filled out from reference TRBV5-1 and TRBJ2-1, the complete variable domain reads KAGVTQTPRYLIKTRGQQVTLSCSPISGHRSVSWYQQTPGQGLQFLFEYFSETQRNKGNFPGRFSGRQFSNSRSEMNVSTLELGDSALYLCASSFGGREQFFGPGTRLTVL.